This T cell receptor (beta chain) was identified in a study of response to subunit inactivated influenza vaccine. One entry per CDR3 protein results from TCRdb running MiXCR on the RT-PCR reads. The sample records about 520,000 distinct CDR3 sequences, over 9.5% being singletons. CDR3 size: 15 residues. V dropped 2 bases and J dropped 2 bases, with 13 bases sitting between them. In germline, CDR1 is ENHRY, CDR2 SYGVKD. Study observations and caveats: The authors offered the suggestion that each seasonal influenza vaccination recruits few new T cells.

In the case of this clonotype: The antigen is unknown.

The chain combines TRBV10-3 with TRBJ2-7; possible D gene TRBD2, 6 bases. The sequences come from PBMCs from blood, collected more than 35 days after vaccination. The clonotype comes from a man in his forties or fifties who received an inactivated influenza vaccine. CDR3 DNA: TGTGCCATCAGTGAGCCGGGACTGGGGACCTACGAGCAGTACTTC. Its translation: CAISEPGLGTYEQYF.